The 6 T cell receptor beta chains presented below share a single source sample, sequenced in a study of blood T cell repertoires in COVID-19. Sequenced by immunoSEQ multiplex PCR; TCRdb stores in-frame clones only, minus some. The sample contains about 300,000 clones, over 70% of which appear only once. Sample: peripheral blood. The receptors were sampled from a woman between 50 and 59 years old with acute or convalescent COVID-19.

In this sample, this clone turned up a few times. The V and J genes are TRBV10-3 and TRBJ1-2; 11 positions agree with TRBD1. The CDR3 sequence is 14 residues long. CDR1 and CDR2 (germline): ENHRY, SYGVKD. V shed 5 bases and J 7 bases; nucleotides not matched to a gene: 6. CDR3 protein: CAISTGQGERGYTF. CDR3 nucleotide sequence: TGTGCCATCAGTACGGGACAGGGGGAGCGTGGCTACACCTTC.

The rearrangement uses TRBV18 and TRBJ1-1; TRBD1 might be the D (5 bases). V dropped 2 bases and J dropped 5 bases, with 15 bases sitting between them. This CDR3 comprises 15 residues. Germline CDR1 KGHSH, CDR2 LQKENI. This CDR3 reads CASSPMTAKDTEAFF. The CDR3 DNA follows: TGTGCCAGCTCACCAATGACAGCCAAAGATACTGAAGCTTTCTTT.

This clone was detected once. This chain links TRBV9 with TRBJ2-2; D uncertain. Germline CDR1 SGDLS, CDR2 YYNGEE. Between the trimmed V and J ends, which lost 1 base and 1 base, there was a span of 11 bases. CDR3 length equals 16 residues. For the CDR3, the DNA is TGTGCCAGCAGCGTAAAGGCAGGATTGAACACCGGGGAGCTGTTTTTT. As protein: CASSVKAGLNTGELFF.

The chain uses TRBV2 and TRBJ2-1, with 9 bases matching TRBD1. Germline assignment: CDR1 SNHLY and CDR2 FYNNEI. With V trimmed by 6 bases and J by 0 bases, 6 bases remained unmatched. CDR3 length: 16 amino acids. CDR3 nucleotides: TGTGCCAGCAGCTTACAGGGGGCCGGCTCCTACAATGAGCAGTTCTTC. Its protein is CASSLQGAGSYNEQFF.

This chain links TRBV28 with TRBJ1-4; a possible D gene is TRBD1 (6 bases). The germline V gene has CDR1 MDHEN and CDR2 SYDVKM. The CDR3 spans 15 residues. With 6 bases removed from V and 10 bases from J, the gap between germline ends came to 21 bases. CDR3 amino acids: CASSQLRGGGGKLFF. CDR3 nucleotides: TGTGCCAGCAGCCAGTTACGAGGGGGTGGGGGAAAACTGTTTTTT.

The rearrangement links TRBV28 to TRBJ1-2, with D possibly being TRBD1 (5 bases). Germline-derived CDR1 and CDR2 are MDHEN and SYDVKM. The CDR3 spans 15 residues. The V and J ends lost 2 bases and 3 bases respectively, with 13 bases between them. CDR3 sequence (DNA): TGTGCCAGCAGTTTAGTGGGGGTAGCGGACTATGGCTACACCTTC. Its translation is CASSLVGVADYGYTF.